This entry lists 30 T cell receptor beta chains sequenced from one sample in a study of T cell responses to AZD1222 COVID-19 vaccine. The repertoire was sequenced with immunoSEQ multiplex PCR; TCRdb's copy has only in-frame clones and lacks some. The sample carries 95,000 to 150,000 clones, about nine tenths recorded once. The sequences come from peripheral blood, collected on day 0 of AZD1222 vaccination. The receptors were sampled from an adult in good health.

The chain joins TRBV20-1 to TRBJ1-6, with D uncertain. The CDR3 is 13 amino acids. CDR1 is DFQATT and CDR2 is SNEGSKA in the germline V gene (reference sequence). Trimming pared 3 bases from V and 18 bases from J, leaving 21 bases between. CDR3 loop: CSASSPGGSLPHF. The CDR3 DNA is TGCAGTGCTAGTTCCCCTGGCGGTTCGCTTCCCCACTTT.

J is TRBJ2-3 and V is TRBV2; no reliable D call. Germline V gene lookup returns CDR1 SNHLY and CDR2 FYNNEI. Between the trimmed V and J ends, which lost 2 bases and 7 bases, there was a span of 13 bases. This CDR3 region has 14 residues. CDR3 sequence (DNA): TGTGCCAGCAGTGAAAGCCTTAGCAGGCATACGCAGTATTTT. This translates into CASSESLSRHTQYF.

The chain recombines TRBV11-1 with TRBJ2-7; D is ambiguous. CDR3 length equals 13 residues. From germline, CDR1 is SGHAT and CDR2 FQDESV (reference sequence). Between the trimmed V and J ends, which lost 6 bases and 0 bases, there was a span of 9 bases. CDR3 loop: CASSSQSSYEQYF. CDR3 sequence (DNA): TGTGCCAGCAGTTCACAGAGCTCCTACGAGCAGTACTTC.

The V gene is TRBV14, the J gene TRBJ1-2, with 9 bases aligning to TRBD1. V lost 0 bases, J lost 6 bases, and 14 bases stayed unmatched. The CDR3 sequence is 18 residues long. Germline V lookup: CDR1 SGHDN, CDR2 FVKESK. The CDR3 sequence is CASSQDRRTGQGINGYTF. The CDR3 DNA sequence: TGTGCCAGCAGCCAAGATCGACGAACGGGACAGGGAATCAATGGCTACACCTTC.

The CDR3: CASSSIVGDYGYTF. The CDR3 nucleotides read TGTGCCAGCAGTTCCATCGTAGGCGACTATGGCTACACCTTC. The rearrangement uses TRBV27 and TRBJ1-2; D call uncertain. V shed 4 bases and J shed 3 bases, with 12 bases lying between them. The CDR3 is 14 residues long. Germline V gene data show CDR1 as MNHEY and CDR2 as SMNVEV (reference sequence).

The chain links TRBV29-1 to TRBJ1-1; tentative D call: TRBD1 (6 bases). This CDR3 has 12 amino acids. Germline V lookup: CDR1 SQVTM, CDR2 ANQGSEA. Trimming stripped 5 bases from V and 4 bases from J, with 11 bases between. As DNA, the CDR3 is TGCAGCGTTTCGACAGGAGGCACTGAAGCTTTCTTT. Its translation is CSVSTGGTEAFF.

V and J are TRBV5-8 and TRBJ2-5; 7 bases map to TRBD1. Germline V gives CDR1 SGHTS, CDR2 YDEGEE. V trimming: 4 bases; J trimming: 5 bases; junction bases outside the gene matches: 5. The CDR3 sequence is 13 residues long. The CDR3, as DNA: TGTGCCAGCAGCCGGGACAGTGGGGAGACCCAGTACTTC. This translates into CASSRDSGETQYF.

The chain carries TRBV13 and TRBJ2-3; TRBD2 is a possible D gene (6 bases). This CDR3 spans 14 amino acids. Germline-derived CDR1 and CDR2 are PRHDT and FYEKMQ (reference sequence). V lost 2 bases and J 4 bases, leaving 10 bases between the germline ends. In nucleotides, the CDR3 is TGTGCCAGCAGCTTACTAGCGTTCCCAGATACGCAGTATTTT. It encodes CASSLLAFPDTQYF. Based on the CDR3 plus reference TRBV13 and TRBJ2-3, the full variable domain is AAGVIQSPRHLIKEKRETATLKCYPIPRHDTVYWYQQGPGQDPQFLISFYEKMQSDKGSIPDRFSAQQFSDYHSELNMSSLELGDSALYFCASSLLAFPDTQYFGPGTRLTVL.

The chain uses TRBV7-9 and TRBJ2-1; D possibly uses TRBD1 or TRBD2 (6 bases each). Germline CDR1 and CDR2: SEHNR and FQNEAQ (reference sequence). The CDR3 extends over 13 amino acids. Trimming took 3 bases from V and 9 from J, leaving 12 bases between them. This CDR3 is CASSLRGAGEQFF. The CDR3 bases are TGTGCCAGCAGCTTGAGGGGGGCTGGTGAGCAGTTCTTC.

This clone was detected only once. V gene TRBV10-3 combines with J gene TRBJ1-6, with TRBD1 identical over 7 bases. Germline V gives CDR1 ENHRY, CDR2 SYGVKD. The length of the CDR3 is 14 residues. V shed 0 bases, J shed 7 bases, and the junction held 0 bases outside the gene matches. CDR3 loop: CAISESGQNSPLHF. The CDR3 DNA follows: TGTGCCATCAGTGAGTCGGGACAGAATTCACCCCTCCACTTT.

The V gene is TRBV27, the J gene TRBJ2-5, with a weak D call TRBD1 (6 bases). Trimming removed 2 bases from V and 2 bases from J, with 12 bases in between. From germline, CDR1 is MNHEY and CDR2 SMNVEV (reference sequence). CDR3 length: 15 residues. CDR3 sequence (DNA): TGTGCCAGCAGTTTACTACAGGGTCTACAAGAGACCCAGTACTTC. Translating it yields CASSLLQGLQETQYF.

This clone was counted a single time. V is TRBV7-2 and J is TRBJ2-2; no firm D call. Germline loops: CDR1 SGHTA, CDR2 FQGNSA. CDR3 length: 15 residues. Trimming took 0 bases from V and 5 from J, leaving 10 bases between them. The CDR3 here is CASSLAPDSTGELFF. In DNA, the CDR3 is TGTGCCAGCAGCTTAGCCCCCGACTCGACCGGGGAGCTGTTTTTT. The variable domain in full, completed from reference TRBV7-2 and TRBJ2-2, reads GAGVSQSPSNKVTEKGKDVELRCDPISGHTALYWYRQSLGQGLEFLIYFQGNSAPDKSGLPSDRFSAERTGGSVSTLTIQRTQQEDSAVYLCASSLAPDSTGELFFGEGSRLTVL.

The genes are TRBV7-2 and TRBJ2-7; 9 bases align to TRBD1. J was trimmed by 4 bases and V by 4 bases; bases with no gene match: 8. The germline V gene encodes CDR1 SGHTA and CDR2 FQGNSA. This CDR3 has 15 residues. The CDR3 spells CASSYTGTGSYEQYF. CDR3 sequence (DNA): TGTGCCAGCAGCTACACCGGGACAGGGTCTTACGAGCAGTACTTC.

The chain uses TRBV10-3 and TRBJ1-3, with TRBD1 matching over 8 bases. Germline CDR1 ENHRY, CDR2 SYGVKD. V dropped 9 bases and J dropped 4; count of bases not matched to a gene: 8. This CDR3 is built from 14 residues. CDR3 sequence: CAIKAGGEGNTIYF. In DNA form, the CDR3 reads TGTGCCATTAAAGCAGGGGGCGAAGGAAACACCATATATTTT.

CDR3 loop: CASSRDSSSSGNTIYF. The CDR3 DNA sequence: TGCGCCAGCAGCCGGGACTCCTCGAGCTCTGGAAACACCATATATTTT. This chain links TRBV5-1 with TRBJ1-3; TRBD1 is a possible D gene (5 bases). Trimming cost V 4 bases and J 0 bases, with 14 bases left between them. Germline V gives CDR1 SGHRS, CDR2 YFSETQ. The CDR3 has 16 residues. Full variable domain (rest looked up from reference TRBV5-1 and TRBJ1-3): KAGVTQTPRYLIKTRGQQVTLSCSPISGHRSVSWYQQTPGQGLQFLFEYFSETQRNKGNFPGRFSGRQFSNSRSEMNVSTLELGDSALYLCASSRDSSSSGNTIYFGEGSWLTVV.

In its sample, this clone was seen once. The chain couples TRBV14 to TRBJ2-7, with 15 bases lining up with TRBD2. The germline gives CDR1 SGHDN, CDR2 FVKESK. This CDR3 is 18 amino acids long. With V trimmed by 4 bases and J by 3 bases, 10 bases remained unmatched. The chain's CDR3 is CASSPRTSGRARFYEQYF. CDR3 nucleotide sequence: TGTGCCAGCAGCCCCCGGACTAGCGGGAGGGCCAGGTTCTACGAGCAGTACTTC.

The chain is built from TRBV15 and TRBJ2-7; 8 bases align to TRBD1. Germline assignment: CDR1 LNHNV and CDR2 YYDKDF (reference sequence). Unmatched junction bases numbered 9, after V lost 3 bases and J lost 5 bases. CDR3 length: 15 residues. CDR3 loop: CATSRGRGRIDEQYF. The CDR3 DNA is TGTGCCACCAGCAGGGGCAGGGGGCGCATCGACGAGCAGTACTTC.

This clone was picked up a small number of times. The chain combines TRBV3-1 (or the pseudogene TRBV3-2) with TRBJ2-7; 7 nucleotides line up with TRBD1. V dropped 3 bases and J dropped 6; count of bases not matched to a gene: 5. CDR1 and CDR2 from the germline V gene are LGHDT and YNNKEL (reference sequence). The CDR3 sequence is 13 residues long. CDR3 residues: CASSQTGISEQYF. The CDR3 DNA reads TGTGCCAGCAGCCAGACAGGGATTAGCGAGCAGTACTTC.

In DNA form, the CDR3 reads TGTGCCAGCAGCTCCCCACAGATGCCTCGTTATGGCTACACCTTC. Translation: CASSSPQMPRYGYTF. The chain joins TRBV11-3 to TRBJ1-2, with D uncertain. Germline assignment: CDR1 SGHNT and CDR2 YENEEA. Trimming removed 4 bases from V and 5 bases from J, with 17 bases in between. The CDR3 has 15 residues. The full variable domain, with the rest looked up from reference TRBV11-3 and TRBJ1-2, is EAGVVQSPRYKIIEKKQPVAFWCNPISGHNTLYWYLQNLGQGPELLIRYENEEAVDDSQLPKDRFSAERLKGVDSTLKIQPAELGDSAVYLCASSSPQMPRYGYTFGSGTRLTVV.

The chain couples TRBV29-1 to TRBJ2-3; 8 bases are shared with TRBD2. The CDR3 covers 16 residues. CDR1 is SQVTM and CDR2 is ANQGSEA in the germline V gene. CDR3 protein: CSSGGGSGVSTDTQYF. CDR3 nucleotides: TGCAGTTCTGGCGGGGGTAGCGGGGTTAGCACAGATACGCAGTATTTT.

The chain carries TRBV5-1 and TRBJ1-3, with D possibly being TRBD1 (6 bases). Trimming cost V 1 base and J 9 bases, with 14 bases left between them. Germline CDR1 reads SGHRS; CDR2 reads YFSETQ. CDR3 length equals 14 residues. The CDR3 reads CASSLQGPGGTIYF. CDR3 coding DNA: TGCGCCAGCAGCTTGCAGGGGCCGGGGGGCACCATATATTTT.

The chain couples TRBV9 to TRBJ1-1, with D hard to call. The germline V and J ends were trimmed by 3 bases and 3 bases, with 21 bases remaining between them. The germline V gene has CDR1 SGDLS and CDR2 YYNGEE. CDR3 length: 17 residues. The CDR3 spells CASSASGGIIMDTEAFF. CDR3 nucleotides: TGTGCCAGCAGCGCCTCTGGAGGGATCATCATGGACACTGAAGCTTTCTTT.

The chain links TRBV3-1 (or the pseudogene TRBV3-2) to TRBJ2-1; D is undetermined. This CDR3 contains 12 residues. Germline CDR1 and CDR2: LGHDT and YNNKEL (reference sequence). Trimming left V 0 bases short and J 12 bases short, with 9 bases between. The CDR3 loop reads CASSQDTFVQFF. The CDR3 bases are TGTGCCAGCAGCCAAGATACTTTTGTGCAGTTCTTC.

The V gene is TRBV18, the J gene TRBJ1-3; TRBD1 might be the D (6 bases). The V end was cut by 6 bases, the J end by 5 bases, with 14 bases between. The CDR3 is 14 residues long. Germline assignment: CDR1 KGHSH and CDR2 LQKENI. CDR3 sequence reads: CASSPPGQRNTIYF. The CDR3 nucleotides read TGTGCCAGCTCTCCCCCGGGACAACGAAACACCATATATTTT.

V gene TRBV7-9 combines with J gene TRBJ1-1; tentative D call: TRBD1 (5 bases). Deletions cut 1 base from V and 3 bases from J, with 6 bases between. Germline V gives CDR1 SEHNR, CDR2 FQNEAQ (reference sequence). The CDR3 totals 13 residues. Here the CDR3 reads CASSLEQDTEAFF. CDR3 nucleotide sequence: TGTGCCAGCAGCTTAGAACAGGACACTGAAGCTTTCTTT.

There are a few counts of this clone. The chain uses TRBV7-2 and TRBJ1-5; 7 positions match TRBD1. Unmatched junction bases numbered 6, after V lost 1 base and J lost 3 bases. Germline CDR1 SGHTA, CDR2 FQGNSA. The CDR3 is 16 residues long. The CDR3 DNA follows: TGTGCCAGCAGCTTAGTGGCCGGGACAGACAATCAGCCCCAGCATTTT. Translating gives CASSLVAGTDNQPQHF. Full variable domain (outside the CDR3, taken from reference TRBV7-2 and TRBJ1-5): GAGVSQSPSNKVTEKGKDVELRCDPISGHTALYWYRQSLGQGLEFLIYFQGNSAPDKSGLPSDRFSAERTGGSVSTLTIQRTQQEDSAVYLCASSLVAGTDNQPQHFGDGTRLSIL.

V gene TRBV7-9 combines with J gene TRBJ2-7; either TRBD1 or TRBD2 may fit D (5 bases each). The CDR3 extends over 15 amino acids. Germline values: CDR1 SEHNR, CDR2 FQNEAQ (reference sequence). The V end was cut by 5 bases, the J end by 2 bases, with 16 bases between. CDR3 sequence reads: CASSPPRVGAYEQYF. The CDR3 nucleotides are TGTGCCAGCAGCCCACCGCGTGTGGGGGCCTACGAGCAGTACTTC.

V usage is TRBV18 and J usage is TRBJ2-3; tentative D call: TRBD1 (6 bases). The CDR3 sequence is 17 residues long. Germline assignment: CDR1 KGHSH and CDR2 LQKENI. V lost 5 bases, J lost 0 bases, and 18 bases lay in between. CDR3 sequence: CASSTLQGPKSTDTQYF. As DNA, the CDR3 is TGTGCCAGCTCAACCTTACAGGGACCCAAGAGCACAGATACGCAGTATTTT.

The chain recombines TRBV18 with TRBJ2-7, with TRBD2 matching 14 bases. J was trimmed by 12 bases and V by 3 bases; bases with no gene match: 4. Germline V CDR1 and CDR2: KGHSH, LQKENI. The CDR3 spans 13 residues. The CDR3 sequence: CASSPGTSGSTYF. The CDR3 bases are TGTGCCAGCTCACCGGGGACTAGCGGGAGCACGTACTTC.

CDR3 sequence (DNA): TGTGCCACCCAAAACCCGGAGATGCCTGAAGCTTTCTTT. Protein: CATQNPEMPEAFF. The chain has TRBV19 and TRBJ1-1; D remains unclear. Germline V gene lookup returns CDR1 LNHDA and CDR2 SQIVND (reference sequence). The CDR3 loop spans 13 amino acids. With 10 bases removed from V and 6 bases from J, the gap between germline ends came to 18 bases.